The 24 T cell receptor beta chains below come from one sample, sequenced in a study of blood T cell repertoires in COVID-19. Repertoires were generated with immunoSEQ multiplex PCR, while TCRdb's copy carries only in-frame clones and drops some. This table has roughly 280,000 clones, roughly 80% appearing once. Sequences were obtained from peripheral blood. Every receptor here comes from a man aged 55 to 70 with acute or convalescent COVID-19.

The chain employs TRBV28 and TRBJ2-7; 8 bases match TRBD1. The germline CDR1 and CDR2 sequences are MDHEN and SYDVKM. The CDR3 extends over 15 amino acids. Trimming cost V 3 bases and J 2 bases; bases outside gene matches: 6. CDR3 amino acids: CASSLQAGGAYEQYF. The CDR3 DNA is TGTGCCAGCAGTTTGCAGGCAGGGGGCGCCTACGAGCAGTACTTC.

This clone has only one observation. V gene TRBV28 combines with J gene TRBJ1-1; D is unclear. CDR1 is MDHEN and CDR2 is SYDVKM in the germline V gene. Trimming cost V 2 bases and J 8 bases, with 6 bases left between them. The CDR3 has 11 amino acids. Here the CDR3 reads CASSLGQEAFF. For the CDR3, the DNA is TGTGCCAGCAGTTTAGGCCAGGAAGCTTTCTTT. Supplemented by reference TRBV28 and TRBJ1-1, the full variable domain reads DVKVTQSSRYLVKRTGEKVFLECVQDMDHENMFWYRQDPGLGLRLIYFSYDVKMKEKGDIPEGYSVSREKKERFSLILESASTNQTSMYLCASSLGQEAFFGQGTRLTVV.

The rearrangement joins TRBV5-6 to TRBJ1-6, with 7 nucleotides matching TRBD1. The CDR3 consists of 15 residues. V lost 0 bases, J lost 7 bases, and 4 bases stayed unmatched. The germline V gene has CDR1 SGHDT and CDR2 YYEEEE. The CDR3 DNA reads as TGTGCCAGCAGCTTGGGGACAGGCCGAAATTCACCCCTCCACTTT. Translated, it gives CASSLGTGRNSPLHF.

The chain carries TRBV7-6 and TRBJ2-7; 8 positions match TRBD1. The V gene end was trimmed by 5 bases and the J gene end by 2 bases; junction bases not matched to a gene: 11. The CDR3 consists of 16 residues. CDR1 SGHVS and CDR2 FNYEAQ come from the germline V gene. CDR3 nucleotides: TGTGCCAGCAGCCTCGGCCCCGGGACAGGAACCTACGAGCAGTACTTC. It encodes CASSLGPGTGTYEQYF.

The CDR3 DNA reads TGTGCCAGCAGTGACATGAGAGAGACCCAGTACTTC. This translates into CASSDMRETQYF. The chain couples TRBV2 to TRBJ2-5; D is ambiguous. This CDR3 has 12 residues. Germline V lookup: CDR1 SNHLY, CDR2 FYNNEI. With 3 bases removed from V and 4 bases from J, the gap between germline ends came to 6 bases.

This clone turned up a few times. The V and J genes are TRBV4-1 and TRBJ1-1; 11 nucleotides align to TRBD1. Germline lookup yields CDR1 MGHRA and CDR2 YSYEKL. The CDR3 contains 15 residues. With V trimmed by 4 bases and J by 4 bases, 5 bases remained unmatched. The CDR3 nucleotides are TGCGCCAGCAGCCCCCAGGGACAGGGGGGCACTGAAGCTTTCTTT. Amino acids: CASSPQGQGGTEAFF.

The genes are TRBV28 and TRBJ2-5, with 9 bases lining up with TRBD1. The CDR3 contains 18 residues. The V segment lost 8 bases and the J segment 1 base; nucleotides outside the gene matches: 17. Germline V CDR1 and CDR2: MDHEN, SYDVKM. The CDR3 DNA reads TGTGCCAGCTCGGGACAGGGAGGATGGGGCTCGGGCCAAGAGACCCAGTACTTC. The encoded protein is CASSGQGGWGSGQETQYF.

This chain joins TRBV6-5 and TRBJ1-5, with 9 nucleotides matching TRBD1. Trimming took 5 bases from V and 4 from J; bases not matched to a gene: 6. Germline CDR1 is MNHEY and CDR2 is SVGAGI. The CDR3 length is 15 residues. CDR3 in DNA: TGTGCCAGCAGTACGGGACAGGGTATGAATCAGCCCCAGCATTTT. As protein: CASSTGQGMNQPQHF.

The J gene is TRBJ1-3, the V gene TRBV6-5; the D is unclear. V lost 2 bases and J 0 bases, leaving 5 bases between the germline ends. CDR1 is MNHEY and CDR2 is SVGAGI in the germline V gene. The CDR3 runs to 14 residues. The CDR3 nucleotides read TGTGCCAGCAGTTACAGGAGCTCTGGAAACACCATATATTTT. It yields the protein CASSYRSSGNTIYF.

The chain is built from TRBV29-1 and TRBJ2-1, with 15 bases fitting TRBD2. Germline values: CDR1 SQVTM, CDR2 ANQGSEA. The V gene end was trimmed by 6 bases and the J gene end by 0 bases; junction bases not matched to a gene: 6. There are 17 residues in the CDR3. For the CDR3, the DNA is TGCAGCGTCGAGGGACTAGCGGGAGGCAGCTCCTACAATGAGCAGTTCTTC. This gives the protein CSVEGLAGGSSYNEQFF.

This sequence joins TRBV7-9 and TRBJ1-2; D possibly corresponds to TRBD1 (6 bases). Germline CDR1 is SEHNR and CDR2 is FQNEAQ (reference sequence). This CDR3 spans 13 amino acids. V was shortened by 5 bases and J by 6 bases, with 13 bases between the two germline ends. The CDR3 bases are TGTGCCAGCAGCACCCCCGGGACAAATGGCTACACCTTC. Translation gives CASSTPGTNGYTF.

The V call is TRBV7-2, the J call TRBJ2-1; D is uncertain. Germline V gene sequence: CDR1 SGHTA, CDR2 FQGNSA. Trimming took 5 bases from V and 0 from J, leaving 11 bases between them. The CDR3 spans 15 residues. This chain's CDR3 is CASSPTQSSYNEQFF. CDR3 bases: TGTGCCAGCAGCCCGACTCAAAGCTCCTACAATGAGCAGTTCTTC. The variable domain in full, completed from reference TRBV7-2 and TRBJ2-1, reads GAGVSQSPSNKVTEKGKDVELRCDPISGHTALYWYRQSLGQGLEFLIYFQGNSAPDKSGLPSDRFSAERTGGSVSTLTIQRTQQEDSAVYLCASSPTQSSYNEQFFGPGTRLTVL.

The CDR3: CASSLITSGRAVQETQYF. For the CDR3, the DNA is TGTGCCAGCAGCTTAATAACTAGCGGGAGGGCGGTCCAAGAGACCCAGTACTTC. The chain has TRBV7-2 and TRBJ2-5; TRBD2 aligns across 13 bases. Germline loops: CDR1 SGHTA, CDR2 FQGNSA. J was trimmed by 1 base and V by 2 bases; bases with no gene match: 7. This CDR3 contains 18 residues.

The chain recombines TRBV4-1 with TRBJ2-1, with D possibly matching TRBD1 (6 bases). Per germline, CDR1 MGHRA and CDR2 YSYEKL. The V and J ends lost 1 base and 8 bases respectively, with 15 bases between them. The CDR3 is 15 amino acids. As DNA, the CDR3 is TGCGCCAGCAGCCAAGGTCAGGGGCCTTTGGATGAGCAGTTCTTC. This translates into CASSQGQGPLDEQFF.

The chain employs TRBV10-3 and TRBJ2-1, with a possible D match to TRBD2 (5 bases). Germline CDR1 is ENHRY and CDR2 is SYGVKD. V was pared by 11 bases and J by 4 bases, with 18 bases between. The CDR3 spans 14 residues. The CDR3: CALSAGLTYNEQFF. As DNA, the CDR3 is TGTGCCCTCTCCGCTGGACTCACGTACAATGAGCAGTTCTTC.

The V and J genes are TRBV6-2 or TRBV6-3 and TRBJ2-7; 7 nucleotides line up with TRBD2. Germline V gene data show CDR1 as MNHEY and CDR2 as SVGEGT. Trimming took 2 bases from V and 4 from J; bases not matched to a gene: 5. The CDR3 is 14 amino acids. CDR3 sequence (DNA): TGTGCCAGCAGTTACGGCGGGAGTGGGTACGAGCAGTACTTC. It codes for CASSYGGSGYEQYF.

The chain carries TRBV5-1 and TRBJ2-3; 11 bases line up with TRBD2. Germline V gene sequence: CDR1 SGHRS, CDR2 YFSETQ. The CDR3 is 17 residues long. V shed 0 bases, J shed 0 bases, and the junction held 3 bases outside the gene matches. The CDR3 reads CASSLATSGTSTDTQYF. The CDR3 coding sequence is TGCGCCAGCAGCTTGGCGACTAGCGGGACTAGCACAGATACGCAGTATTTT.

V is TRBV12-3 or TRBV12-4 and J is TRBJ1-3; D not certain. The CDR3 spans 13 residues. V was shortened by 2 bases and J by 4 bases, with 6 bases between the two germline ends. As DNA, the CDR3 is TGTGCCAGCAGTTTAACAGAGGGAAACACCATATATTTT. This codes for CASSLTEGNTIYF.

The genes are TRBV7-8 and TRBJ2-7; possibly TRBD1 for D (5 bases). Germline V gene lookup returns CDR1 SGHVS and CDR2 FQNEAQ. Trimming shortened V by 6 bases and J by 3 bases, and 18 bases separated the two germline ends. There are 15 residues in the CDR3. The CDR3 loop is CASRVTGYPLYEQYF. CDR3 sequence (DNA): TGTGCCAGCAGGGTAACAGGTTACCCTCTCTACGAGCAGTACTTC.

CDR3 sequence (DNA): TGCGCCAGCAGCCCGGGTCCTCCCCGCTACACCTTC. As protein: CASSPGPPRYTF. The rearrangement joins TRBV5-1 to TRBJ1-2; D uncertain. V was shortened by 4 bases and J by 9 bases, with 13 bases between the two germline ends. The germline V gene encodes CDR1 SGHRS and CDR2 YFSETQ. The CDR3 has 12 amino acids.

DNA of the CDR3: TGCGCCAGCAGCCCAGGAATGGCTCGCAGAATCGCCGGGGAGCTGTTTTTT. Translation gives CASSPGMARRIAGELFF. The chain joins TRBV4-1 to TRBJ2-2; D is uncertain. From germline, CDR1 is MGHRA and CDR2 YSYEKL. The CDR3 has 17 residues. V dropped 4 bases and J dropped 6 bases, with 21 bases sitting between them.

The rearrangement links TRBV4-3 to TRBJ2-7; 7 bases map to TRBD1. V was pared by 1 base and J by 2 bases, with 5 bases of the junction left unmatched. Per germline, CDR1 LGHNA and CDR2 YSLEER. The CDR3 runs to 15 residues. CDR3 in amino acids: CASSQVPGGPYEQYF. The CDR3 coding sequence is TGCGCCAGCAGCCAAGTCCCAGGGGGTCCCTACGAGCAGTACTTC.

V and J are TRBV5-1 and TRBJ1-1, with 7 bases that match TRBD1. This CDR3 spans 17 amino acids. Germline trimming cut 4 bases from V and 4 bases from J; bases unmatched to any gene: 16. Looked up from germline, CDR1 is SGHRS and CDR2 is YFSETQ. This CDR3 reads CASSQGQDTSFVTEAFF. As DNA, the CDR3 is TGCGCCAGCAGCCAAGGACAGGACACCTCATTCGTCACTGAAGCTTTCTTT. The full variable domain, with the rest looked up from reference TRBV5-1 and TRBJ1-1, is KAGVTQTPRYLIKTRGQQVTLSCSPISGHRSVSWYQQTPGQGLQFLFEYFSETQRNKGNFPGRFSGRQFSNSRSEMNVSTLELGDSALYLCASSQGQDTSFVTEAFFGQGTRLTVV.

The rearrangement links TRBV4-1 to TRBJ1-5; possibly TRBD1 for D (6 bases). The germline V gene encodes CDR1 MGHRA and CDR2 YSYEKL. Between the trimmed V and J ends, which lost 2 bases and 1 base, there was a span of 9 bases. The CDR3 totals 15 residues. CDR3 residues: CASSQQGSSNQPQHF. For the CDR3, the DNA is TGCGCCAGCAGCCAACAGGGGTCAAGCAATCAGCCCCAGCATTTT.